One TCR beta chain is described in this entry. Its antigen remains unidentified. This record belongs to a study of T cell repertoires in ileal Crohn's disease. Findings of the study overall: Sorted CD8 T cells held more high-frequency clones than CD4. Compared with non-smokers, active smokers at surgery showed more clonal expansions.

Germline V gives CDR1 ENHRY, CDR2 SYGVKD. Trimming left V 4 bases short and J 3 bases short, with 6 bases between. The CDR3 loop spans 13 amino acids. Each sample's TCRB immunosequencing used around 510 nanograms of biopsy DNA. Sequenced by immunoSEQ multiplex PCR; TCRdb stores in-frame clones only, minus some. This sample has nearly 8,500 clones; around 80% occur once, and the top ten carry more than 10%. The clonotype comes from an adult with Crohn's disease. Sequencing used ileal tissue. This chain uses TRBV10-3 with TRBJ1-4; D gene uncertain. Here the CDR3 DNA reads TGTGCCATCAGTGTGTGCCCTAATGAAAAACTGTTTTTT. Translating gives CAISVCPNEKLFF.